A single sample is the source of the 12 T cell receptor beta chains below, sequenced in a study of blood T cell repertoires in COVID-19. The table came from immunoSEQ multiplex PCR; TCRdb's copy has only in-frame clones and leaves some out. The sample holds roughly 250,000 clones; around nine tenths are singletons and the top ten take 2% to 2.5%. Sequences were obtained from peripheral blood. The receptors stem from a woman between 40 and 50 years old who had recovered from COVID-19.

The V call is TRBV15, the J call TRBJ2-7, with TRBD2 matching 10 bases. The CDR3 is 16 residues long. V was clipped by 7 bases and J by 3 bases; unmatched bases: 12. CDR1 LNHNV and CDR2 YYDKDF come from the germline V gene (reference sequence). The CDR3 region has the DNA TGTGCCACCACCCGTAACGTGGCTAGCGGGAGCTACGAGCAGTACTTC. Translating gives CATTRNVASGSYEQYF.

The V call is TRBV9, the J call TRBJ1-2, with 8 bases that match TRBD1. V was pared by 5 bases and J by 3 bases, with 6 bases of the junction left unmatched. Per the germline V gene, CDR1 is SGDLS and CDR2 is YYNGEE. The CDR3 consists of 14 residues. CDR3 nucleotide sequence: TGTGCCAGCAGGAGGAAGACAGGGGACTATGGCTACACCTTC. As protein: CASRRKTGDYGYTF.

The gene calls are TRBV19 and TRBJ2-5, with a weak D call TRBD1 (6 bases). Germline CDR1 reads LNHDA; CDR2 reads SQIVND (reference sequence). This CDR3 is built from 15 residues. V lost 3 bases, J lost 5 bases, and 16 bases lay in between. CDR3 coding DNA: TGTGCCAGTAGTATTGATGGGGGCCGGGGCGAGACCCAGTACTTC. Amino acid sequence: CASSIDGGRGETQYF. The full variable domain, rest sourced from reference TRBV19 and TRBJ2-5, is DGGITQSPKYLFRKEGQNVTLSCEQNLNHDAMYWYRQDPGQGLRLIYYSQIVNDFQKGDIAEGYSVSREKKESFPLTVTSAQKNPTAFYLCASSIDGGRGETQYFGPGTRLLVL.

This clone was counted only a few times. J is TRBJ1-5 and V is TRBV2; a possible D gene is TRBD1 (5 bases). Germline V gives CDR1 SNHLY, CDR2 FYNNEI. This CDR3 comprises 13 residues. V dropped 4 bases and J dropped 6 bases, with 10 bases sitting between them. The CDR3 loop is CASSGEGLQPQHF. In nucleotides, the CDR3 is TGTGCCAGCAGTGGGGAGGGGCTTCAGCCCCAGCATTTT.

The chain uses TRBV4-2 and TRBJ2-7, with 8 bases fitting TRBD2. The ends lost 5 bases at V and 5 bases at J; junction bases unmatched: 14. The germline CDR1 and CDR2 sequences are LGHNA and YNFKEQ. There are 16 residues in the CDR3. The DNA of the CDR3 is TGTGCCAGCAGCGCGCGCCCAGCGGGAGAGGACGACGAGCAGTACTTC. Its translation: CASSARPAGEDDEQYF.

J is TRBJ2-5 and V is TRBV5-1; 12 bases align to TRBD2. Looked up from germline, CDR1 is SGHRS and CDR2 is YFSETQ. There are 17 residues in the CDR3. The ends lost 4 bases at V and 1 base at J; junction bases unmatched: 8. The CDR3 spells CASSQDPSGGVQETQYF. The CDR3 DNA reads as TGCGCCAGCAGCCAGGACCCTAGCGGGGGGGTCCAAGAGACCCAGTACTTC.

This chain links TRBV18 with TRBJ2-1, with 8 bases fitting TRBD2. After removal of 3 bases from V and 12 bases from J, the junction contained 7 bases not matched to a gene. This CDR3 has 13 amino acids. CDR1 is KGHSH and CDR2 is LQKENI in the germline V gene. CDR3 loop: CASSPAGTSRQFF. The DNA for the CDR3 is TGTGCCAGCTCACCGGCCGGGACTAGTAGGCAGTTCTTC.

This clone has just one count. V is TRBV19 and J is TRBJ2-7, with D possibly being TRBD2 (5 bases). The CDR3 is 14 residues long. V gave up 1 base and J gave up 2 bases, with 9 bases separating them. Germline loops: CDR1 LNHDA, CDR2 SQIVND (reference sequence). CDR3 DNA: TGTGCCAGTAGTATAGTTTCCGGGGCCTACGAGCAGTACTTC. It is translated as CASSIVSGAYEQYF.

This clone was seen a few times. The chain recombines TRBV18 with TRBJ2-5; 11 bases are shared with TRBD1. The CDR3 totals 16 residues. V shed 5 bases, J shed 5 bases, and the junction held 10 bases outside the gene matches. Germline CDR1 KGHSH, CDR2 LQKENI. CDR3 DNA: TGTGCCAGCTCAACAAGAGGACAGGGGGCAAGGGAGACCCAGTACTTC. Amino acid sequence: CASSTRGQGARETQYF.

The chain carries TRBV7-8 and TRBJ1-2, with D perhaps matching TRBD1 (6 bases). The V end was cut by 4 bases, the J end by 8 bases, with 14 bases between. The germline gives CDR1 SGHVS, CDR2 FQNEAQ. The CDR3 loop spans 13 amino acids. The CDR3 nucleotides are TGTGCCAGCAGCTCTAACAGGGTCGACGGCTACACCTTC. Translation: CASSSNRVDGYTF.

The gene calls are TRBV6-4 and TRBJ1-5; maybe TRBD1 (6 bases). Trimming shortened V by 0 bases and J by 0 bases, and 9 bases separated the two germline ends. Germline V gene lookup returns CDR1 MRHNA and CDR2 SNTAGT. This CDR3 comprises 16 residues. The CDR3: CASSDSTGTSNQPQHF. The DNA of the CDR3 is TGTGCCAGCAGTGACTCGACAGGTACTAGCAATCAGCCCCAGCATTTT.

This chain uses TRBV30 with TRBJ1-4; 11 positions match TRBD1. Germline-derived CDR1 and CDR2 are GTSNPN and SVGIG (reference sequence). The CDR3 has 17 amino acids. V gave up 4 bases and J gave up 8 bases; unmatched junction bases: 15. As DNA, the CDR3 is TGTGCCTGGACTTCCGGGACAGGGGGTAGAGTGAGCGAAAAACTGTTTTTT. Its translation: CAWTSGTGGRVSEKLFF.